A single sample gave rise to the 9 T cell receptor beta chains below, sequenced in a study of CD8+ T cells in alopecia areata. Extraction of RNA preceded its reverse transcription into cDNA, which served as the sequencing template. Libraries were prepared by immunoSEQ multiplex PCR; TCRdb keeps only in-frame clonotypes and omits some of them. Of around 150,000 clones listed, 55% are singletons. Sequenced material: CD4+ T cells sorted from blood. All receptors derive from a human donor in good health.

This chain uses TRBV7-9 with TRBJ2-3; unclear D gene. The CDR3 is 14 residues long. From germline, CDR1 is SEHNR and CDR2 FQNEAQ (reference sequence). Trimming cost V 1 base and J 0 bases, with 5 bases left between them. CDR3 in amino acids: CASSLGLSTDTQYF. The CDR3 coding sequence is TGTGCCAGCAGCTTAGGTCTTAGCACAGATACGCAGTATTTT.

The chain employs TRBV7-9 and TRBJ1-5; D gene unclear. The CDR3 is 13 residues long. In germline, CDR1 is SEHNR, CDR2 FQNEAQ (reference sequence). Trimming stripped 5 bases from V and 2 bases from J, with 7 bases between. In DNA, the CDR3 is TGTGCCAGCAGCGACGGTCGCAATCAGCCCCAGCATTTT. It is translated as CASSDGRNQPQHF.

This chain links TRBV6-6 with TRBJ2-7; TRBD2 is a possible D gene (6 bases). The CDR3 covers 15 residues. Trimming left V 5 bases short and J 1 base short, with 15 bases between. CDR1 is MNHNY and CDR2 is SVGAGI in the germline V gene (reference sequence). CDR3 coding DNA: TGTGCCAGCAGTCGAGCCGGGACTGCATCCTACGAGCAGTACTTC. It is translated as CASSRAGTASYEQYF.

V usage is TRBV7-9 and J usage is TRBJ2-1, with 9 bases lining up with TRBD2. This CDR3 is 14 amino acids long. V lost 4 bases, J lost 8 bases, and 6 bases stayed unmatched. The V gene's germline CDR1 is SEHNR and CDR2 FQNEAQ (reference sequence). The CDR3 DNA reads as TGTGCCAGCAGCTCCCGGACTAGCGTCGATGAGCAGTTCTTC. This codes for CASSSRTSVDEQFF.

This clone was seen only once. The V and J genes are TRBV18 and TRBJ2-1, with D possibly matching TRBD1 (5 bases). The CDR3 is 13 amino acids. Trimming shortened V by 2 bases and J by 7 bases, and 9 bases separated the two germline ends. Germline-derived CDR1 and CDR2 are KGHSH and LQKENI. CDR3 region: CASSPGASNEQFF. CDR3 nucleotide sequence: TGTGCCAGCTCACCAGGGGCGTCGAATGAGCAGTTCTTC.

This chain uses TRBV7-2 with TRBJ1-1; D unclear. The CDR3 extends over 13 amino acids. The V gene lost 6 bases and the J gene lost 3 bases, with 11 bases spanning the gap. Germline V gene sequence: CDR1 SGHTA, CDR2 FQGNSA. The CDR3 is CASSYSSDTEAFF. The CDR3 bases are TGTGCCAGCAGTTACTCATCGGACACTGAAGCTTTCTTT. Together with reference TRBV7-2 and TRBJ1-1, the CDR3 gives the full variable domain: GAGVSQSPSNKVTEKGKDVELRCDPISGHTALYWYRQSLGQGLEFLIYFQGNSAPDKSGLPSDRFSAERTGGSVSTLTIQRTQQEDSAVYLCASSYSSDTEAFFGQGTRLTVV.

The CDR3 region is CSVDGSSYGYTF. Written as DNA, the CDR3 is TGCAGCGTTGACGGGTCCTCCTATGGCTACACCTTC. The rearrangement joins TRBV29-1 to TRBJ1-2; D gene unclear. Germline CDR1 is SQVTM and CDR2 is ANQGSEA. The CDR3 spans 12 residues. V was clipped by 3 bases and J by 4 bases, with 9 bases between them.

This clone has more than one count but fewer than ten. The chain carries TRBV11-2 and TRBJ2-4; D is unclear. The CDR3 covers 13 residues. V lost 5 bases and J 3 bases, leaving 8 bases between the germline ends. The germline gives CDR1 SGHAT, CDR2 FQNNGV. CDR3 sequence reads: CASSRLDKNIQYF. DNA for the CDR3: TGTGCCAGCAGCCGCCTTGACAAAAACATTCAGTACTTC.

Notes on this clone: This same CDR3 is encoded by further DNA sequences in the sample. The CDR3 here is CASSPQRGETQYF. In DNA form, the CDR3 reads TGTGCCAGCTCACCACAGAGAGGAGAGACCCAGTACTTC. The rearrangement joins TRBV18 to TRBJ2-5, with D uncertain. CDR3 length: 13 residues. Trimming removed 1 base from V and 4 bases from J, with 7 bases in between. Germline V gives CDR1 KGHSH, CDR2 LQKENI.